The T cell receptor (beta chain) under discussion was sequenced for a study of T cells after yellow fever vaccination. Using its own MiXCR run on the 5' RACE reads, TCRdb lists one record per CDR3 protein. The sample contains roughly 160,000 distinct CDR3 sequences, about 7% of which appear only once. The CDR3 sequence is 17 residues long. Germline trimming cut 3 bases from V and 0 bases from J; bases unmatched to any gene: 9. Per the germline V gene, CDR1 is SGHRS and CDR2 is YFSETQ. Source: CD4+ T cells sorted from PBMCs, taken 4 to 6 days after the first yellow fever vaccination. The receptor comes from a man between 18 and 35 years old who received the YFV17D yellow fever vaccine. The V and J genes are TRBV5-1 and TRBJ1-1; 9 nucleotides agree with TRBD1. For the CDR3, the DNA is TGCGCCAGCAGCTCGTACAGGGGGCTAGGGGTGAACACTGAAGCTTTCTTT. Translation gives CASSSYRGLGVNTEAFF.